Listed below are T cell receptor beta chains from one sample, sequenced in a study of control samples from healthy donors and cancer patients. Repertoires were generated with immunoSEQ multiplex PCR, while TCRdb's copy carries only in-frame clones and drops some. The sample shows 70,000 to 100,000 clones, roughly nine tenths of them seen only once. Sequenced sample: blood. These TCRs come from a man between 45 and 60 years old in good health. Each CDR3 is given with its conserved first and last residue. Fields, in order: D gene, clone size, J gene, CDR3 length, V gene, CDR3 protein, CDR3 DNA. D genes are given only for firm matches. Size values are once, few and many counts, or a class for expanded clones, and some rows have none.

>TRBD1|NA|TRBJ1-5|13|TRBV5-1
CASSFTGDQPQHF
TGCGCCAGCAGCTTTACAGGGGATCAGCCCCAGCATTTT
>NA|NA|TRBJ1-4|14|TRBV19
CASSEFGANEKLFF
TGTGCCAGTAGTGAATTTGGAGCTAATGAAAAACTGTTTTTT
>NA|NA|TRBJ2-4|14|TRBV6-5
CASSPNQGRNIQYF
TGTGCCAGCAGTCCAAATCAGGGGAGAAACATTCAGTACTTC
>TRBD1|NA|TRBJ1-1|16|TRBV18
CASSPVSGQVVTEAFF
TGTGCCAGCTCACCGGTTTCGGGACAGGTCGTCACTGAAGCTTTCTTT
>NA|NA|TRBJ1-4|14|TRBV7-8
CASRPQGNDEKLFF
TGTGCCAGCAGACCACAGGGTAATGATGAAAAACTGTTTTTT
>NA|NA|TRBJ2-7|15|TRBV4-1
CASSQPSLNGHEQYF
TGCGCCAGCAGCCAACCTTCTTTGAACGGCCACGAGCAGTACTTC
>TRBD1|NA|TRBJ2-7|13|TRBV7-2
CASSWDRGNEQYF
TGTGCCAGCAGCTGGGACAGGGGGAACGAGCAGTACTTC
>NA|NA|TRBJ2-5|13|TRBV18
CASSPGVGETQYF
TGTGCCAGCTCACCAGGGGTAGGAGAGACCCAGTACTTC
>TRBD2|NA|TRBJ2-1|15|TRBV6-5
CASRTLSSGYNEQFF
TGTGCCAGCAGGACCCTATCTAGCGGCTACAATGAGCAGTTCTTC
>NA|NA|TRBJ1-1|14|TRBV2
CASNLKGKGTEAFF
TGTGCCAGCAACCTGAAAGGGAAGGGCACTGAAGCTTTCTTT
>TRBD2|NA|TRBJ2-1|14|TRBV19
CASSIGGTHNEQFF
TGTGCCAGTAGTATCGGGGGGACGCATAATGAGCAGTTCTTC
>TRBD1|NA|TRBJ2-3|11|TRBV7-9
CASSPGQGMNF
TGTGCCAGCAGCCCGGGACAGGGAATGAATTTT
>NA|NA|TRBJ1-5|14|TRBV6-5
CASSGVESNQPQHF
TGTGCCAGCAGCGGGGTGGAGAGCAATCAGCCCCAGCATTTT
>NA|NA|TRBJ1-3|15|TRBV7-2
CASSFGGEGRNTIYF
TGTGCCAGCAGCTTCGGGGGAGAAGGGAGAAACACCATATATTTT
>NA|NA|TRBJ1-5|16|TRBV9
CASHKGDGYSNQPQHF
TGTGCCAGCCACAAGGGGGATGGGTATAGCAATCAGCCCCAGCATTTT
>NA|NA|TRBJ1-5|18|TRBV6-2/TRBV6-3
CASSYNVRQTALNQPQHF
TGTGCCAGCAGTTACAACGTCCGTCAGACAGCTCTCAATCAGCCCCAGCATTTT
>NA|once|TRBJ2-3|14|TRBV14
CASSQVQVTDTQYF
TGTGCCAGCAGCCAAGTACAAGTCACAGATACGCAGTATTTT
>NA|NA|TRBJ1-1|13|TRBV10-3
CAIRDRFGGEAFF
TGTGCCATCAGGGACCGCTTTGGTGGTGAGGCTTTCTTT
>NA|NA|TRBJ1-2|13|TRBV10-2
CASSERVLDGYTF
TGCGCCAGCAGTGAAAGGGTCCTGGATGGCTACACCTTC
>NA|NA|TRBJ1-3|14|TRBV12-5
CASAPQVSGNTIYF
TGTGCTAGTGCCCCGCAGGTTTCTGGAAACACCATATATTTT
>NA|NA|TRBJ1-1|12|TRBV24-1
CATRGGGTEAFF
TGTGCCACCAGAGGAGGAGGCACTGAAGCTTTCTTT
>NA|NA|TRBJ1-2|10|TRBV6-1
CASSEGGYTF
TGTGCCAGCAGTGAAGGCGGCTACACCTTC
>NA|once|TRBJ1-1|14|TRBV3-1/TRBV3-2
CASSRAAVNTEAFF
TGTGCCAGCAGCCGGGCCGCGGTCAACACTGAAGCTTTCTTT
>NA|few|TRBJ2-3|12|TRBV7-2
CASSYTPDTQYF
TGTGCCAGCAGTTATACACCGGATACGCAGTATTTT
>NA|NA|TRBJ1-2|14|TRBV10-3
CAISVQPANYGYTF
TGTGCCATCAGTGTCCAGCCCGCGAACTATGGCTACACCTTC
>NA|NA|TRBJ1-6|15|TRBV5-1
CASSGDGRSNSPLHF
TGCGCCAGCAGCGGAGATGGACGGAGTAATTCACCCCTCCACTTT
>TRBD2|NA|TRBJ2-1|15|TRBV6-5
CASSLTSGTYNEQFF
TGTGCCAGCAGTCTAACTAGCGGGACCTACAATGAGCAGTTCTTC
>TRBD1|NA|TRBJ1-2|15|TRBV6-5
CASSSYRGTLYGYTF
TGTGCCAGCAGTTCCTACAGGGGAACCCTCTATGGCTACACCTTC
>TRBD1|NA|TRBJ1-4|14|TRBV11-2
CASSRDRGNEKLFF
TGTGCCAGCAGCCGGGACAGAGGGAATGAAAAACTGTTTTTT
>NA|once|TRBJ1-1|13|TRBV30
CAWSVEMNTEAFF
TGTGCCTGGAGTGTCGAGATGAACACTGAAGCTTTCTTT
>NA|NA|TRBJ2-2|16|TRBV6-6
CASRPPRQIDTGELFF
TGTGCCAGCAGACCCCCGAGGCAGATTGACACCGGGGAGCTGTTTTTT
>NA|NA|TRBJ1-6|15|TRBV18
CASSPPGQANSPLHF
TGTGCCAGCTCACCACCGGGACAAGCCAATTCACCCCTCCACTTT
>NA|NA|TRBJ2-3|13|TRBV11-3
CASSLDFRDTQYF
TGTGCCAGCAGCTTAGATTTTAGAGATACGCAGTATTTT